This T cell receptor beta chain was observed in a study of patients and donors after allogeneic stem cell transplantation. Germline values: CDR1 MNHNS, CDR2 SASEGT. V lost 7 bases and J lost 8, with 17 bases in between. The CDR3 runs 13 residues. TCRdb re-derived calls from the RT-PCR reads in MiXCR, one entry per CDR3 protein. This sample has over 700 distinct CDR3 sequences; about 0.8% occur once, and the top ten carry 46%. Sample share makes this clonotype medium-sized. The clonotype originates from a human donor who was either an allogeneic HSCT recipient or a stem cell or donor lymphocyte infusion donor (not recorded which). It is not recorded whose cells these are; they may come from a transplant donor. The sample was blood, either unsorted or a sorted T cell fraction (not recorded which). The chain couples TRBV6-1 to TRBJ1-2; D may be TRBD1 (6 bases). CDR3 DNA sequence: TGTGCCAGCATGATCTCAGGGGACTGGGGCTACACCTTC. Encoded protein: CASMISGDWGYTF.